What follows are 20 T cell receptor beta chains derived from one specimen sequenced in a study of a mutant IDH1 vaccine in newly diagnosed glioma. As for time point: week 5, during vaccination. Each dose of the vaccine consisted of 300 ug of mutant IDH1 20-mer peptide, with topical imiquimod. Profiling relied on immunoSEQ multiplex PCR, and the TCRdb table lists in-frame clones only, not all of them. The sample lists about 38,000 clones; approximately 80% were seen once. These TCRs are of unknown antigen specificity. The material was PBMCs, obtained from a glioma patient whose treatment included an IDH1 peptide vaccine. These receptors all stem from a man aged 35-49 years with glioma.

The rearrangement uses TRBV11-2 and TRBJ1-1; D may be TRBD1 (6 bases). This CDR3 comprises 15 residues. The ends were cut back, 1 base at V and 5 bases at J, with 14 bases in the middle. Germline V gene lookup returns CDR1 SGHAT and CDR2 FQNNGV. CDR3 sequence: CASSLVIRGGTEAFF. The CDR3 coding sequence is TGTGCCAGCAGCTTAGTCATCAGGGGAGGGACTGAAGCTTTCTTT.

This clone was detected only once. J is TRBJ2-3 and V is TRBV9; D is perhaps TRBD1 or TRBD2 (6 bases each). The CDR3 is 14 amino acids. The germline gives CDR1 SGDLS, CDR2 YYNGEE. V was clipped by 0 bases and J by 4 bases, with 9 bases between them. CDR3 protein: CASSVGGAADTQYF. In DNA, the CDR3 is TGTGCCAGCAGCGTAGGGGGGGCCGCAGATACGCAGTATTTT.

This sequence joins TRBV30 and TRBJ2-3; 13 nucleotides line up with TRBD2. CDR3 length: 17 residues. Germline V gene lookup returns CDR1 GTSNPN and CDR2 SVGIG (reference sequence). V dropped 1 base and J dropped 1; count of bases not matched to a gene: 5. The CDR3 spells CAWSGLAGGVGTDTQYF. Here the CDR3 DNA reads TGTGCCTGGAGTGGACTAGCGGGGGGAGTAGGCACAGATACGCAGTATTTT.

The rearrangement joins TRBV6-5 to TRBJ2-2; 7 bases match TRBD2. This CDR3 region has 14 residues. Per the germline V gene, CDR1 is MNHEY and CDR2 is SVGAGI. The V gene end was trimmed by 8 bases and the J gene end by 1 base; junction bases not matched to a gene: 4. In DNA, the CDR3 is TGTGCCAGCCGCGGGGAGGGGAACACCGGGGAGCTGTTTTTT. It codes for CASRGEGNTGELFF.

The J gene is TRBJ2-7, the V gene TRBV18; maybe TRBD2 (6 bases). Trimming removed 3 bases at V and 4 bases at J, with 19 bases between. CDR1 and CDR2 from the germline V gene are KGHSH and LQKENI. The CDR3 totals 16 residues. For the CDR3, the DNA is TGTGCCAGCTCACCTGACCAGGGAGGATGGGGATACGAGCAGTACTTC. Amino acids: CASSPDQGGWGYEQYF.

This chain joins TRBV2 and TRBJ1-5; 11 bases are a match to TRBD1. The CDR3 spans 13 residues. With V trimmed by 7 bases and J by 6 bases, 2 bases remained unmatched. Germline CDR1 is SNHLY and CDR2 is FYNNEI. CDR3 region: CASTGQGAQPQHF. CDR3 DNA: TGTGCCAGCACCGGACAGGGGGCTCAGCCCCAGCATTTT.

The genes are TRBV6-5 and TRBJ2-7; 8 bases are a match to TRBD1. In germline, CDR1 is MNHEY, CDR2 SVGAGI. The CDR3 sequence is 15 residues long. Trimming took 8 bases from V and 2 from J; bases not matched to a gene: 11. The CDR3 is CASANGGTGPYEQYF. The CDR3 region has the DNA TGTGCCAGCGCCAATGGCGGGACAGGTCCCTACGAGCAGTACTTC.

V is TRBV5-5 and J is TRBJ1-5; D may be TRBD1 (5 bases). The CDR3 has 16 amino acids. The ends were cut back, 4 bases at V and 4 bases at J, with 18 bases in the middle. Germline-derived CDR1 and CDR2 are SGHKS and YYEKEE (reference sequence). CDR3: CASSQYDRTWNQPQHF. CDR3 DNA sequence: TGTGCCAGCAGCCAGTATGACAGAACTTGGAATCAGCCCCAGCATTTT.

J is TRBJ1-3 and V is TRBV7-9; D is possibly TRBD1 (6 bases). Germline CDR1 and CDR2: SEHNR and FQNEAQ (reference sequence). The V gene lost 4 bases and the J gene lost 3 bases, with 10 bases spanning the gap. The length of the CDR3 is 14 residues. CDR3 sequence: CASSSTGFGNTIYF. The CDR3 DNA reads TGTGCCAGCAGCTCCACAGGGTTTGGAAACACCATATATTTT.

V and J are TRBV5-4 and TRBJ2-1, with D hard to call. Germline V lookup: CDR1 SGHNT, CDR2 YYREEE (reference sequence). V was shortened by 2 bases and J by 4 bases, with 4 bases between the two germline ends. CDR3 length: 12 amino acids. In DNA form, the CDR3 reads TGTGCCAGCAGCTTCGGTTACAATGAGCAGTTCTTC. Translating gives CASSFGYNEQFF.

This clone was counted between two and nine times. This sequence joins TRBV30 and TRBJ1-5; no firm D call. CDR3 length: 11 residues. Germline V gene data show CDR1 as GTSNPN and CDR2 as SVGIG (reference sequence). V dropped 2 bases and J dropped 6 bases, with 5 bases sitting between them. CDR3 amino acids: CAWSIGQPQHF. The CDR3 DNA is TGTGCCTGGAGTATAGGTCAGCCCCAGCATTTT.

V usage is TRBV29-1 and J usage is TRBJ2-5, with 11 bases identical to TRBD1. CDR1 and CDR2 (germline): SQVTM, ANQGSEA. After removal of 4 bases from V and 5 bases from J, the junction contained 3 bases not matched to a gene. This CDR3 is 13 amino acids long. CDR3 residues: CSVGTGGPETQYF. Written as DNA, the CDR3 is TGCAGCGTTGGGACAGGGGGCCCCGAGACCCAGTACTTC.

The chain is built from TRBV7-9 and TRBJ2-7; the D is unclear. There are 12 residues in the CDR3. Trimming removed 5 bases from V and 4 bases from J, with 9 bases in between. Germline CDR1 SEHNR, CDR2 FQNEAQ (reference sequence). In DNA form, the CDR3 reads TGTGCCAGCAGCCCTACATCGTACGAGCAGTACTTC. Its translation is CASSPTSYEQYF.

This clone was found a few times. The V call is TRBV6-6, the J call TRBJ1-1; D unclear. Trimming left V 2 bases short and J 1 base short, with 14 bases between. This CDR3 comprises 16 residues. The germline V gene has CDR1 MNHNY and CDR2 SVGAGI (reference sequence). The CDR3 sequence is CASSYRPVAGNTEAFF. In DNA, the CDR3 is TGTGCCAGCAGTTACCGTCCAGTGGCCGGGAACACTGAAGCTTTCTTT.

The chain joins TRBV2 to TRBJ2-3; D is ambiguous. The V end lost 4 bases, the J end lost 5 bases, and 10 bases lay between the germline ends. This CDR3 spans 13 amino acids. Per germline, CDR1 SNHLY and CDR2 FYNNEI. CDR3 bases: TGTGCCAGCAGTGTCAATCTAGTAGATACGCAGTATTTT. Protein sequence: CASSVNLVDTQYF.

The V call is TRBV30, the J call TRBJ1-4; D perhaps matches TRBD1 (5 bases). V was clipped by 3 bases and J by 11 bases, with 13 bases between them. The CDR3 loop spans 12 amino acids. Germline V gene lookup returns CDR1 GTSNPN and CDR2 SVGIG (reference sequence). CDR3 region: CAWSEGREKLFF. CDR3 nucleotides: TGTGCCTGGAGCGAAGGCAGGGAGAAACTGTTTTTT.

This clone was detected a few times. The V call is TRBV30, the J call TRBJ1-5; possibly TRBD1 for D (5 bases). This CDR3 is 13 amino acids long. Germline V gene sequence: CDR1 GTSNPN, CDR2 SVGIG (reference sequence). The V end was cut by 4 bases, the J end by 9 bases, with 16 bases between. CDR3 nucleotides: TGTGCCTGGAAACCCAGGGTTTTAGGGCCCCAGCATTTT. Protein: CAWKPRVLGPQHF.

V gene TRBV4-1 combines with J gene TRBJ1-2; 7 nucleotides align to TRBD1. Germline trimming cut 1 base from V and 4 bases from J; bases unmatched to any gene: 6. CDR1 and CDR2 from the germline V gene are MGHRA and YSYEKL. This CDR3 spans 15 amino acids. The CDR3 region has the DNA TGCGCCAGCAGCCAAGGTTCGGACAGGTCCTATGGCTACACCTTC. Protein sequence: CASSQGSDRSYGYTF.

In nucleotides, the CDR3 is TGCGCCAGCAGCTTGGCGGGGGGGACCTACGAGCAGTACTTC. Its protein is CASSLAGGTYEQYF. The rearrangement uses TRBV5-1 and TRBJ2-7; TRBD2 matches 8 bases. Germline V lookup: CDR1 SGHRS, CDR2 YFSETQ. This CDR3 is 14 amino acids long. V was clipped by 0 bases and J by 2 bases; unmatched bases: 1.

The DNA for the CDR3 is TGTGCCAGCAGTTCCGAGGGTCGGGGTTTCCTGTTTTTT. Translated: CASSSEGRGFLFF. The V and J genes are TRBV5-5 and TRBJ2-2; possible D gene TRBD2, 5 bases. This CDR3 is 13 amino acids long. Deletions cut 5 bases from V and 14 bases from J, with 19 bases between. Germline V gene data show CDR1 as SGHKS and CDR2 as YYEKEE (reference sequence).